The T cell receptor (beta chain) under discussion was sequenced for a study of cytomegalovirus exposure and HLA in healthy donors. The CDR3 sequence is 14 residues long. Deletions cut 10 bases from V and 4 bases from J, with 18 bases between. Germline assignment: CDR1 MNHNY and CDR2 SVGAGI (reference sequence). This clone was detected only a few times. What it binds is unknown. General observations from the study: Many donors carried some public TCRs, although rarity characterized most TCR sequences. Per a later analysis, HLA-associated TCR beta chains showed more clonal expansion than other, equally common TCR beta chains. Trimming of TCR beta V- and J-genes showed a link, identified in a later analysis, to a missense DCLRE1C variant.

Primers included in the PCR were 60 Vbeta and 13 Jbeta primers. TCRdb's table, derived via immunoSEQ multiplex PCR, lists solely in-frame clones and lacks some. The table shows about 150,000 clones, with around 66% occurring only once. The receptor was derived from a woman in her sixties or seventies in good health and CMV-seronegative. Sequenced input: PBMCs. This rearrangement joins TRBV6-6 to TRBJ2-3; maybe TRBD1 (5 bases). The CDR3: CATIGAQRSDTQYF. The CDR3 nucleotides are TGTGCCACCATAGGGGCCCAGAGGTCAGATACGCAGTATTTT.